The rows below give T cell receptor beta chains drawn from one sample of a study of T cell responses to AZD1222 COVID-19 vaccine. Profiled with immunoSEQ multiplex PCR; TCRdb holds only in-frame clones, not every one. The sample carries 100,000 to 150,000 clones, about 90% recorded once. Sequencing was performed on peripheral blood, taken on day 0 of AZD1222 vaccination. The origin of the receptors is an adult in good health. CDR3s include the opening cysteine and the closing phenylalanine or tryptophan. The order of the fields is J gene, clone size, D gene, V gene, CDR3 DNA, CDR3 protein. A D gene is named only where the DNA matches it firmly. Clone sizes are given selectively: once, few, many, or a class where the clone is expanded.

j_call: TRBJ2-7
clone_size: NA
d_call: TRBD1
v_call: TRBV5-1
cdr3_nt: TGCGCCAGCAGCTTGGGGGTTTGGACAGGGGGCGAAGACGAGCAGTACTTC
cdr3_aa: CASSLGVWTGGEDEQYF

j_call: TRBJ2-5
clone_size: NA
d_call: TRBD2
v_call: TRBV10-3
cdr3_nt: TGTGCCATCAGTGACACAGCGGGGGTGTACCAAGAGACCCAGTACTTC
cdr3_aa: CAISDTAGVYQETQYF

j_call: TRBJ1-2
clone_size: NA
d_call: NA
v_call: TRBV2
cdr3_nt: TGTGCCAGCAGTACCCTCCAGGGGAGTGCTGGCTACACCTTC
cdr3_aa: CASSTLQGSAGYTF

j_call: TRBJ2-7
clone_size: NA
d_call: TRBD2
v_call: TRBV6-5
cdr3_nt: TGTGCCAGCAGTTACTCGCCGGGGGGGTTAGCCTACGAGCAGTACTTC
cdr3_aa: CASSYSPGGLAYEQYF

j_call: TRBJ2-3
clone_size: NA
d_call: NA
v_call: TRBV30
cdr3_nt: TGTGCCTGGAGTGTATTAACGGGAGATACGCAGTATTTT
cdr3_aa: CAWSVLTGDTQYF

j_call: TRBJ2-7
clone_size: NA
d_call: NA
v_call: TRBV19
cdr3_nt: TGTGCCAGTAGTTCCGGGACGCACTCCTACGAGCAGTACTTC
cdr3_aa: CASSSGTHSYEQYF

j_call: TRBJ2-7
clone_size: NA
d_call: TRBD1
v_call: TRBV5-4
cdr3_nt: TGTGCCTACTCCGGGACAGGGGTCCACGAGCAGTACTTC
cdr3_aa: CAYSGTGVHEQYF

j_call: TRBJ2-1
clone_size: NA
d_call: NA
v_call: TRBV6-5
cdr3_nt: TGTGCCAGCAGTTACCTAGGACCCACCTCGGATGAGCAGTTCTTC
cdr3_aa: CASSYLGPTSDEQFF

j_call: TRBJ2-7
clone_size: NA
d_call: TRBD1
v_call: TRBV19
cdr3_nt: TGTGCCAGTAGCGAACAGGGGGGAGGAGGGGACGAGCAGTACTTC
cdr3_aa: CASSEQGGGGDEQYF

j_call: TRBJ2-7
clone_size: NA
d_call: TRBD1
v_call: TRBV27
cdr3_nt: TGTGCCAGCAGTTTCTGGGGACAGAACTACGAGCAGTACTTC
cdr3_aa: CASSFWGQNYEQYF

j_call: TRBJ1-4
clone_size: NA
d_call: NA
v_call: TRBV4-3
cdr3_nt: TGCGCCAGCAGCTCCCTGACCAGACCGGACGAAAAACTGTTTTTT
cdr3_aa: CASSSLTRPDEKLFF

j_call: TRBJ2-3
clone_size: few
d_call: NA
v_call: TRBV6-4
cdr3_nt: TGTGCCAGCAGTGACTCGAGGACTAGCACAGATACGCAGTATTTT
cdr3_aa: CASSDSRTSTDTQYF

j_call: TRBJ2-3
clone_size: NA
d_call: TRBD2
v_call: TRBV12-5
cdr3_nt: TGTGCTAGTGGCTCGAGTAGACTAGCGGCCACAGATACGCAGTATTTT
cdr3_aa: CASGSSRLAATDTQYF

j_call: TRBJ1-3
clone_size: few
d_call: NA
v_call: TRBV30
cdr3_nt: TGTGCCTGGAGCCCCTACGGGGCAGGACTGGGCTCTGGAAACACCATATATTTT
cdr3_aa: CAWSPYGAGLGSGNTIYF

j_call: TRBJ2-3
clone_size: NA
d_call: NA
v_call: TRBV5-1
cdr3_nt: TGCGCCAGCAGCTTGGAAAGTTCTAGCACAGATACGCAGTATTTT
cdr3_aa: CASSLESSSTDTQYF

j_call: TRBJ2-2
clone_size: NA
d_call: NA
v_call: TRBV2
cdr3_nt: TGTGCCAGCAGTGAAAGTGCAGGGTCGAACACCGGGGAGCTGTTTTTT
cdr3_aa: CASSESAGSNTGELFF

j_call: TRBJ1-2
clone_size: NA
d_call: NA
v_call: TRBV4-1
cdr3_nt: TGCGCCAGCAGCCAAACCACTGCAGGGACGAAGGGCTACACCTTC
cdr3_aa: CASSQTTAGTKGYTF

j_call: TRBJ2-7
clone_size: NA
d_call: TRBD1
v_call: TRBV19
cdr3_nt: TGTGCCAGTAGCCGGGACAGGGCCTACGAGCAGTACTTC
cdr3_aa: CASSRDRAYEQYF

j_call: TRBJ2-7
clone_size: NA
d_call: NA
v_call: TRBV11-2
cdr3_nt: TGTGCCAGCAGCCCGGGACTCAGCTACGAGCAGTACTTC
cdr3_aa: CASSPGLSYEQYF

j_call: TRBJ2-5
clone_size: NA
d_call: NA
v_call: TRBV27
cdr3_nt: TGTGCCAGCAGTTTTTCGGCGTCCGAGACCCAGTACTTC
cdr3_aa: CASSFSASETQYF

j_call: TRBJ2-3
clone_size: NA
d_call: TRBD2
v_call: TRBV27
cdr3_nt: TGTGCCAGCAGTTTTGCGGGAGGGGGAACAGATACGCAGTATTTT
cdr3_aa: CASSFAGGGTDTQYF

j_call: TRBJ2-3
clone_size: NA
d_call: NA
v_call: TRBV5-4
cdr3_nt: TGTGCCAGCAGGTTGGGGATCGAGGGAGTGGCAGATACGCAGTATTTT
cdr3_aa: CASRLGIEGVADTQYF

j_call: TRBJ2-7
clone_size: NA
d_call: NA
v_call: TRBV28
cdr3_nt: TGTGCCAGCAGCCGTAGCGGTGCAGTGTCCTACGAGCAGTACTTC
cdr3_aa: CASSRSGAVSYEQYF

j_call: TRBJ1-2
clone_size: NA
d_call: TRBD1
v_call: TRBV11-2
cdr3_nt: TGTGCCAGCAGCTCCACGACAGGGATCTATGGCTACACCTTC
cdr3_aa: CASSSTTGIYGYTF

j_call: TRBJ2-7
clone_size: NA
d_call: TRBD1
v_call: TRBV7-9
cdr3_nt: TGTGCCAGCAGCCTGAACGTACAGGGGAAGGTTTGCGAGCAGTACTTC
cdr3_aa: CASSLNVQGKVCEQYF

j_call: TRBJ1-6
clone_size: NA
d_call: NA
v_call: TRBV27
cdr3_nt: TGTGCCAGCAGTTTGGCCCCCCATTCACCCCTCCACTTT
cdr3_aa: CASSLAPHSPLHF

j_call: TRBJ1-1
clone_size: once
d_call: NA
v_call: TRBV19
cdr3_nt: TGTGCCAGTAGTATAGATCCAGAGGAAGCTTTCTTT
cdr3_aa: CASSIDPEEAFF

j_call: TRBJ2-7
clone_size: once
d_call: NA
v_call: TRBV27
cdr3_nt: TGTGCCAGCAGTCGCCCCGGGCTAAATTTTGAGCAGTACTTC
cdr3_aa: CASSRPGLNFEQYF

j_call: TRBJ2-4
clone_size: NA
d_call: NA
v_call: TRBV5-1
cdr3_nt: TGCGCCAGCAGCCCAGGATGGGGGATCGGGCCAAACATTCAGTACTTC
cdr3_aa: CASSPGWGIGPNIQYF

j_call: TRBJ2-5
clone_size: once
d_call: NA
v_call: TRBV4-1
cdr3_nt: TGCGCCAGCAGCCAGAAGACAGGCTACCAAGAGACCCAGTACTTC
cdr3_aa: CASSQKTGYQETQYF

j_call: TRBJ2-3
clone_size: NA
d_call: NA
v_call: TRBV24-1
cdr3_nt: TGTGCCTCCCAGGACGGGGCGGCGGATACGCAGTATTTT
cdr3_aa: CASQDGAADTQYF

j_call: TRBJ2-3
clone_size: once
d_call: TRBD2
v_call: TRBV5-1
cdr3_nt: TGCGCCAGCAGACAAGGACTAGCGGGAGCGGGAGATACGCAGTATTTT
cdr3_aa: CASRQGLAGAGDTQYF

j_call: TRBJ1-6
clone_size: NA
d_call: TRBD1
v_call: TRBV7-3
cdr3_nt: TGTGCCAGCAGTACGACAGGGGGTTATTCACCCCTCCACTTT
cdr3_aa: CASSTTGGYSPLHF

j_call: TRBJ2-7
clone_size: NA
d_call: TRBD2
v_call: TRBV2
cdr3_nt: TGTGCCAGCAGTGAAGATTCGGGGACTAGCTCCCACGAGCAGTACTTC
cdr3_aa: CASSEDSGTSSHEQYF

j_call: TRBJ2-7
clone_size: NA
d_call: TRBD2
v_call: TRBV9
cdr3_nt: TGTGCCAGCAGCGTAGGCGGGAGTCCCTACGAGCAGTACTTC
cdr3_aa: CASSVGGSPYEQYF

j_call: TRBJ2-2
clone_size: NA
d_call: TRBD2
v_call: TRBV4-1
cdr3_nt: TGCGCCAGCAGCCAAGTCGATATGGGACTAGTTAGCGGGGAGCTGTTTTTT
cdr3_aa: CASSQVDMGLVSGELFF

j_call: TRBJ2-2
clone_size: NA
d_call: NA
v_call: TRBV11-2
cdr3_nt: TGTGCCAGCAGCCCACACACCGGGGAGCTGTTTTTT
cdr3_aa: CASSPHTGELFF

j_call: TRBJ2-6
clone_size: NA
d_call: NA
v_call: TRBV6-4
cdr3_nt: TGTGCCAGCAGTGAGGCGGGCGGGGCCAACGTCCTGACTTTC
cdr3_aa: CASSEAGGANVLTF

j_call: TRBJ1-1
clone_size: NA
d_call: NA
v_call: TRBV18
cdr3_nt: TGTGCCAGCTCACCACCCAGCGTTGACACTGAAGCTTTCTTT
cdr3_aa: CASSPPSVDTEAFF

j_call: TRBJ2-1
clone_size: NA
d_call: NA
v_call: TRBV24-1
cdr3_nt: TGTGCCACCAGTGATGGTTTGGTTGGGGGTTTGAATGAGCAGTTCTTC
cdr3_aa: CATSDGLVGGLNEQFF

j_call: TRBJ2-5
clone_size: NA
d_call: TRBD1
v_call: TRBV14
cdr3_nt: TGTGCCAGCAGCACGGACCCGGGACAGGAGACCCAGTACTTC
cdr3_aa: CASSTDPGQETQYF

j_call: TRBJ2-5
clone_size: NA
d_call: NA
v_call: TRBV19
cdr3_nt: TGTGCCAGTAGTATAACCTGGGTAGCTCGAAGAGAGACCCAGTACTTC
cdr3_aa: CASSITWVARRETQYF

j_call: TRBJ2-1
clone_size: NA
d_call: TRBD2
v_call: TRBV2
cdr3_nt: TGTGCCAGCAGTGAATTTGCTAGCGGGAGGGCCTGGGAGCAGTTCTTC
cdr3_aa: CASSEFASGRAWEQFF

j_call: TRBJ2-7
clone_size: NA
d_call: NA
v_call: TRBV19
cdr3_nt: TGTGCCAGTAGTGCAGCCCTCGGCTACGAGCAGTACTTC
cdr3_aa: CASSAALGYEQYF

j_call: TRBJ2-1
clone_size: NA
d_call: TRBD2
v_call: TRBV6-5
cdr3_nt: TGTGCCACCGTACTAGCGGGAGATAGGAATGAGCAGTTCTTC
cdr3_aa: CATVLAGDRNEQFF